These 19 T cell receptor beta chains share one sample of origin, sequenced in a study of post-analysis software for immune sequencing data. Study results and caveats: A handful of TRBV segments occurring more often in patients than controls included TRBV5-6, TRBV5-1 and TRBV20-1.

Which antigens these TCRs recognize remains unknown. The authors incorporated unique molecular identifiers into the TCR beta cDNA libraries. TCRdb redid the calling of the PCR reads with MiXCR, one entry per CDR3 protein. The sample lists approximately 440,000 distinct CDR3 sequences; roughly 45% were seen once. The sequenced sample was blood. Receptors originate from a girl aged 5 to 17 with multiple sclerosis.

For this clonotype: An end of the junction differs from the germline gene, which may be a read error. The chain is built from TRBV7-2 and TRBJ2-7; the D gene is possibly TRBD2 (6 bases). The CDR3 has 17 amino acids. Germline assignment: CDR1 SGHTA and CDR2 FQGNSA. Written as DNA, the CDR3 is TGTGCCGGCAGCCAGGAGGGCGGGCCCACCACCCTCTACGAGCAGTACTTC. This encodes CAGSQEGGPTTLYEQYF.

This clonotype was seen more than once but under ten times. Germline is not matched at one junction end, which may reflect a read error. The rearrangement uses TRBV7-7 and TRBJ2-1, with D perhaps matching TRBD2 (6 bases). CDR3 length: 13 amino acids. The germline V gene has CDR1 SSHAT and CDR2 FNYEAQ (reference sequence). Written as DNA, the CDR3 is TGTGCTAGCAGCCCCCCAGCGGGCGATGAGCAGTTCTTC. Protein sequence: CASSPPAGDEQFF.

This chain connects TRBV9 to TRBJ2-5; D possibly corresponds to TRBD2 (6 bases). CDR1 and CDR2 from the germline V gene are SGDLS and YYNGEE. The germline V and J ends were trimmed by 7 bases and 9 bases, with 19 bases remaining between them. The CDR3 length is 13 residues. CDR3 amino acids: CASGGAGSEAQYF. CDR3 coding DNA: TGTGCCAGCGGAGGGGCAGGGTCGGAGGCCCAGTACTTC.

This chain joins TRBV20-1 and TRBJ2-5; 9 nucleotides match TRBD2. The CDR3 extends over 14 amino acids. In germline, CDR1 is DFQATT, CDR2 SNEGSKA (reference sequence). J gave up 5 bases and V 6 bases, and 10 bases lay outside the gene matches. The CDR3 region has the DNA TGCAGTGCCCGAATTCTAGCGGGAATTGAGACCCAGTACTTC. Translated, it gives CSARILAGIETQYF.

The V call is TRBV12-3 or TRBV12-4, the J call TRBJ2-7; D gene uncertain. V gave up 7 bases and J gave up 9 bases, with 13 bases separating them. This CDR3 spans 11 amino acids. The CDR3 is CASTPGFGQYF. The CDR3 DNA is TGTGCCAGCACCCCCGGTTTCGGGCAGTACTTC.

The chain recombines TRBV20-1 with TRBJ2-7, with D perhaps TRBD1 (5 bases). Per the germline V gene, CDR1 is DFQATT and CDR2 is SNEGSKA (reference sequence). Trimming pared 6 bases from V and 2 bases from J, leaving 11 bases between. The CDR3 loop spans 12 amino acids. This CDR3 is CSAPQGTYEQYF. The CDR3 DNA reads as TGCAGTGCGCCGCAGGGAACCTACGAGCAGTACTTC.

This chain links TRBV7-3 with TRBJ2-1, with 7 bases that match TRBD1. The trim removed 0 bases at V and 13 bases at J, leaving 18 bases unmatched. Germline values: CDR1 SGHTA, CDR2 FQGTGA. The CDR3 has 17 residues. The DNA of the CDR3 is TGTGCCAGCAGCTTAACAAGCAAGGGGGCGCGGAAAGAGACCCAGTTCTTC. It codes for CASSLTSKGARKETQFF. Supplemented by reference TRBV7-3 and TRBJ2-1, the full variable domain reads GAGVSQTPSNKVTEKGKYVELRCDPISGHTALYWYRQSLGQGPEFLIYFQGTGAADDSGLPNDRFFAVRPEGSVSTLKIQRTERGDSAVYLCASSLTSKGARKETQFFGPGTRLTVL.

V is TRBV7-9 and J is TRBJ1-1, with a weak D call TRBD1 (5 bases). Germline CDR1 SEHNR, CDR2 FQNEAQ (reference sequence). The CDR3 totals 16 residues. The V and J ends lost 5 bases and 1 base respectively, with 17 bases between them. The CDR3, as DNA: TGTGCCAGCAGCCCGCCAGGGTTGGAGAGGAACACTGAAGCTTTCTTT. This sequence encodes CASSPPGLERNTEAFF. Full variable domain (rest looked up from reference TRBV7-9 and TRBJ1-1): DTGVSQNPRHKITKRGQNVTFRCDPISEHNRLYWYRQTLGQGPEFLTYFQNEAQLEKSRLLSDRFSAERPKGSFSTLEIQRTEQGDSAMYLCASSPPGLERNTEAFFGQGTRLTVV.

The chain employs TRBV12-3 or TRBV12-4 and TRBJ1-2, with no clear D. The length of the CDR3 is 12 residues. V dropped 3 bases and J dropped 10 bases, with 12 bases sitting between them. CDR3 coding DNA: TGTGCCAGCAGTTTGGGTTCTGGATACTACACCTTC. Translating it yields CASSLGSGYYTF.

The V call is TRBV6-1, the J call TRBJ1-2; D is undetermined. V was shortened by 2 bases and J by 6 bases, with 13 bases between the two germline ends. Germline-derived CDR1 and CDR2 are MNHNS and SASEGT. The CDR3 covers 14 residues. The CDR3 nucleotides are TGTGCCAGCAGTGAACCTGGACGGAGCCATGGCTACACCTTC. Amino acid sequence: CASSEPGRSHGYTF.

The chain recombines TRBV20-1 with TRBJ2-7, with D tentatively TRBD2 (6 bases). V was cut by 2 bases and J by 0 bases, with 23 bases left in between. Germline loops: CDR1 DFQATT, CDR2 SNEGSKA (reference sequence). This CDR3 has 18 residues. This chain's CDR3 is CSARSYYGNSGDSYEQYF. CDR3 sequence (DNA): TGCAGTGCTAGATCCTACTATGGTAATAGCGGAGACTCCTACGAGCAGTACTTC.

The chain carries TRBV6-6 and TRBJ2-3; 7 bases match TRBD2. V was clipped by 0 bases and J by 3 bases; unmatched bases: 3. This CDR3 is built from 15 residues. Germline lookup yields CDR1 MNHNY and CDR2 SVGAGI (reference sequence). CDR3 in amino acids: CASSYSTSPTDTQYF. CDR3 coding DNA: TGTGCCAGCAGTTACTCGACTAGCCCGACAGATACGCAGTATTTT.

The sample holds a few counts of this clonotype. The genes are TRBV20-1 and TRBJ2-4; possibly TRBD1 for D (5 bases). The CDR3 is made up of 13 amino acids. V shed 0 bases and J shed 15 bases, with 18 bases lying between them. Germline lookup yields CDR1 DFQATT and CDR2 SNEGSKA (reference sequence). DNA for the CDR3: TGCAGTGCTAGAGAGACAGCTCCTGGAGTGTTGTACTTC. Amino acid sequence: CSARETAPGVLYF.

The V gene is TRBV27, the J gene TRBJ1-6; TRBD1 might be the D (6 bases). V was trimmed by 3 bases and J by 8 bases, leaving 11 bases between them. CDR3 size: 14 residues. Germline lookup yields CDR1 MNHEY and CDR2 SMNVEV (reference sequence). The CDR3 sequence: CASSFQRGDSPLHF. In DNA, the CDR3 is TGTGCCAGCAGTTTCCAGAGGGGGGATTCACCCCTCCACTTT.

This clonotype was detected only a few times. V and J are TRBV5-4 and TRBJ2-1; D may be TRBD2 (6 bases). Germline-derived CDR1 and CDR2 are SGHNT and YYREEE (reference sequence). V shed 3 bases and J shed 2 bases, with 18 bases lying between them. The CDR3 is 17 amino acids. CDR3 loop: CASSWESLAATYNEQFF. The CDR3 DNA reads TGTGCCAGCAGCTGGGAGTCGTTAGCGGCGACCTACAATGAGCAGTTCTTC.

This clonotype was seen a few times. The chain employs TRBV15 and TRBJ2-7; 10 bases are shared with TRBD2. The CDR3 has 18 amino acids. V trimming: 3 bases; J trimming: 2 bases; junction bases outside the gene matches: 13. CDR1 and CDR2 from the germline V gene are LNHNV and YYDKDF (reference sequence). The CDR3 loop is CATSRKRTSGFSPYEQYF. The CDR3 nucleotides are TGTGCCACCAGCAGGAAAAGGACTAGCGGATTCTCCCCCTACGAGCAGTACTTC.

This clonotype appeared a few times. The chain has TRBV2 and TRBJ2-1; 10 bases line up with TRBD2. The ends lost 8 bases at V and 8 bases at J; junction bases unmatched: 9. CDR3 length equals 14 residues. The germline gives CDR1 SNHLY, CDR2 FYNNEI. CDR3 nucleotide sequence: TGTGCCAGCGATTCTAGCGGGAGAGGCGATGAGCAGTTCTTC. This encodes CASDSSGRGDEQFF.

The V gene is TRBV12-3 or TRBV12-4, the J gene TRBJ1-5; D is possibly TRBD1 (5 bases). The ends were cut back, 2 bases at V and 6 bases at J, with 11 bases in the middle. There are 14 residues in the CDR3. The CDR3 DNA reads TGTGCCAGCAGTTTAATAGCAGGGACTCAGCCCCAGCATTTT. Amino acid sequence: CASSLIAGTQPQHF.

The genes are TRBV14 and TRBJ2-7, with TRBD2 matching 9 bases. After removal of 2 bases from V and 6 bases from J, the junction contained 5 bases not matched to a gene. CDR1 and CDR2 (germline): SGHDN, FVKESK. This CDR3 comprises 14 residues. CDR3 in amino acids: CASSQIPTSGEQYF. The CDR3 DNA reads as TGTGCCAGCAGCCAAATTCCGACTAGCGGCGAGCAGTACTTC.